Included here is one TCR beta chain sequence, with context. V shed 5 bases and J 2 bases; nucleotides not matched to a gene: 7. The CDR3 is 16 amino acids. Per the germline V gene, CDR1 is KGHSY and CDR2 is FQNENV. This sample is drawn from a study of T cell changes during pregnancy in multiple sclerosis. TCRdb keeps only in-frame clones here, not all; method: immunoSEQ multiplex PCR. This table has tens of thousands of clones, roughly 93% appearing once. The TCR was taken from a female donor with multiple sclerosis, enrolled in a pregnancy study. The chain carries TRBV16 and TRBJ2-2, with 8 bases identical to TRBD2. The specimen comprised peripheral blood, sampled in the second trimester of pregnancy. In DNA form, the CDR3 reads TGTGCCAGCAGCAGAAGGGCGGGAGGAAACACCGGGGAGCTGTTTTTT. Translated: CASSRRAGGNTGELFF.